This entry features one TCR beta chain sequence. The antigen remains undetermined. CD45RO-negative CD8 cells positively selected for CCR7 made up the naive population, which excluded terminally differentiated effector memory CD45RA+ cells. Generated by immunoSEQ multiplex PCR, the TCRdb table keeps only in-frame clones and is missing some. The sample lists some 2 million clones, just under 95% occurring once. This sample was included in a study of shared clonotypes between healthy human individuals. The germline V gene encodes CDR1 MNHEY and CDR2 SVGAGI. The CDR3 totals 11 residues. Trimming at V came to 5 bases and at J to 14 bases, leaving 6 bases not matched to a gene. Study observations and caveats: Larger richness was generally estimated for naive than memory subsets.

The sample consisted of naive CD8+ T cells sorted from blood. This chain connects TRBV6-5 to TRBJ2-1; TRBD2 matches at 7 bases. This sequence originates from a man aged 18 to 29 in good health. The CDR3 DNA sequence: TGTGCCAGCAGTGGGGAGGGCGTCGAGTTCTTC. Protein sequence: CASSGEGVEFF.